This TCR beta chain comes out of a study of blood T cell repertoires in COVID-19. Across the study: Donors in the United States, Italy and Spain gave samples during acute or convalescent COVID-19. Sample material is recorded as cDNA or gDNA derived from T cells, B-cell-depleted T cells, or PBMCs.

Cohorts were assigned according to the clinical history that participants reported. The junction had 4 bases not matched to a gene; V was cut back by 3 bases and J by 2 bases. The CDR3 runs to 15 residues. Germline CDR1 and CDR2: SGHNT and YENEEA. The table came from immunoSEQ multiplex PCR; TCRdb's copy has only in-frame clones and leaves some out. Here the sample spans more than 200,000 clones, roughly 84% being singletons. The chain couples TRBV11-3 to TRBJ2-1, with 7 positions matching TRBD1. The sequenced sample consisted of PBMCs or T cells enriched from blood (not recorded which). The TCR was taken from a man younger than 45 in a cohort exposed to, infected with or recovered from COVID-19 (not recorded which). This chain's CDR3 is CASSLRGQPYNEQFF. The CDR3 bases are TGTGCCAGCAGCTTGAGGGGACAGCCCTACAATGAGCAGTTCTTC. Based on the CDR3 plus reference TRBV11-3 and TRBJ2-1, the full variable domain is EAGVVQSPRYKIIEKKQPVAFWCNPISGHNTLYWYLQNLGQGPELLIRYENEEAVDDSQLPKDRFSAERLKGVDSTLKIQPAELGDSAVYLCASSLRGQPYNEQFFGPGTRLTVL.